This T cell receptor (beta chain) was sequenced during a study of T cell changes during pregnancy in multiple sclerosis. After removal of 5 bases from V and 7 bases from J, the junction contained 15 bases not matched to a gene. Germline-derived CDR1 and CDR2 are SGHNT and YYREEE (reference sequence). The CDR3 totals 16 residues. Measured with immunoSEQ multiplex PCR; TCRdb has only the in-frame clones, and not every one. The sample lists roughly 40,000 clones; around 94% were seen once. This chain joins TRBV5-4 and TRBJ2-1, with 7 bases fitting TRBD2. The clonotype originates from a female donor with multiple sclerosis, enrolled in a pregnancy study. This specimen consisted of peripheral blood, obtained in the third trimester of pregnancy. CDR3 protein: CASRGERDYPGNEQFF. The CDR3 region has the DNA TGTGCCAGCAGGGGGGAGCGGGACTACCCGGGTAATGAGCAGTTCTTC.